This TCR beta chain comes out of a study of T-cell reconstitution after alpha-beta-depleted transplantation in children. Germline V CDR1 and CDR2: DFQATT, SNEGSKA (reference sequence). Trimming took 6 bases from V and 9 from J; bases not matched to a gene: 7. The CDR3 has 12 residues. The table lists this clonotype with a few counts. Using unique molecular identifiers, the investigators prepared the TCRbeta library. Each CDR3 protein gets one entry after TCRdb re-called the PCR reads with MiXCR. Of just under 550,000 distinct CDR3 sequences listed, 15% to 20% are singletons. The source material was PBMCs from the stem cell graft donor, sampled from the stem cell graft. This sequence was found in a human donor who donated a stem cell graft to a child with acute lymphoblastic leukemia. This chain connects TRBV20-1 to TRBJ2-1; 8 nucleotides line up with TRBD1. Here the CDR3 reads CSAPQQGGEQFF. The CDR3 DNA follows: TGCAGTGCCCCACAACAGGGGGGTGAGCAGTTCTTC.